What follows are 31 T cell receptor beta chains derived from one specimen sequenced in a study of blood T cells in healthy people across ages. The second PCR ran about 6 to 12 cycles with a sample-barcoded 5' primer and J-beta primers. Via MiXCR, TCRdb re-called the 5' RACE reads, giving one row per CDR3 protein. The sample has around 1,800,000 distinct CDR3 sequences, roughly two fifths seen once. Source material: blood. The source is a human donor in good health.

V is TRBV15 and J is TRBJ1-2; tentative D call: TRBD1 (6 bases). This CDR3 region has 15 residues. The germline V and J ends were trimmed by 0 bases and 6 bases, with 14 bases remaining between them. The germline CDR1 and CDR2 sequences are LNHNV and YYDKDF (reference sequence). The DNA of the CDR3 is TGTGCCACCAGCAGAGATCGTCGACAGGACGATGGCTACACCTTC. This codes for CATSRDRRQDDGYTF.

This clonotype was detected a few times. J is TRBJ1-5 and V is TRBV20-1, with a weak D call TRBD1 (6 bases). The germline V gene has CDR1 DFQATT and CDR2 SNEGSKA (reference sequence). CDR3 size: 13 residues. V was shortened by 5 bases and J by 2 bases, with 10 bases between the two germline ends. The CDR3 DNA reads TGCAGTGCTTTACAGGGAGGCAATCAGCCCCAGCATTTT. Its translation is CSALQGGNQPQHF.

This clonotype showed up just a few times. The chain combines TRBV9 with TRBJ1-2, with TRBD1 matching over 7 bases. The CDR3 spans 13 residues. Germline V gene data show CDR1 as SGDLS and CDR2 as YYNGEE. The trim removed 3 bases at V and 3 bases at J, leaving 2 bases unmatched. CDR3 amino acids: CASSARGDYGYTF. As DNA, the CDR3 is TGTGCCAGCAGCGCCAGGGGGGACTATGGCTACACCTTC. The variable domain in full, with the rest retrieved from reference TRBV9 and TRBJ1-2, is DSGVTQTPKHLITATGQRVTLRCSPRSGDLSVYWYQQSLDQGLQFLIQYYNGEERAKGNILERFSAQQFPDLHSELNLSSLELGDSALYFCASSARGDYGYTFGSGTRLTVV.

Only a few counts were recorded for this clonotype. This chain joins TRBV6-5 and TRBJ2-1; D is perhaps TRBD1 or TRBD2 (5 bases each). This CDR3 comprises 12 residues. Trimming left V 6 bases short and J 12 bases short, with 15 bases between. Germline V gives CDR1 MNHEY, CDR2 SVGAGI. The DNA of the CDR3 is TGTGCCAGCAGGGTGGGGGAGTCGAGGCAGTTCTTC. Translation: CASRVGESRQFF.

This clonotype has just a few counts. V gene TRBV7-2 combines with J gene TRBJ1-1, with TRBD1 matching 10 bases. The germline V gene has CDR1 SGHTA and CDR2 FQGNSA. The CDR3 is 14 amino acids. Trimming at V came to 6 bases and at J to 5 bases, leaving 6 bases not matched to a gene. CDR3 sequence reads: CASSPDRGRTEAFF. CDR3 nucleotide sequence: TGTGCCAGCAGTCCCGACAGGGGGCGAACTGAAGCTTTCTTT.

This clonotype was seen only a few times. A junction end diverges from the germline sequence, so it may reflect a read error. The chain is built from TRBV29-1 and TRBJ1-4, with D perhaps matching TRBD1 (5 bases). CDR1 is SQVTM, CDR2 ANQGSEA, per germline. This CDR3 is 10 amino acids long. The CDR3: CSVLQEKRFF. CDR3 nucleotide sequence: TGCAGCGTTTTACAGGAAAAACGGTTTTTT. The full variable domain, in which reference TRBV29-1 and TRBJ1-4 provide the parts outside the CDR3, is SAVISQKPSRDICQRGTSLTIQCQVDSQVTMMFWYRQQPGQSLTLIATANQGSEATYESGFVIDKFPISRPNLTFSTLTVSNMSPEDSSIYLCSVLQEKRFFGSGTQLSVL.

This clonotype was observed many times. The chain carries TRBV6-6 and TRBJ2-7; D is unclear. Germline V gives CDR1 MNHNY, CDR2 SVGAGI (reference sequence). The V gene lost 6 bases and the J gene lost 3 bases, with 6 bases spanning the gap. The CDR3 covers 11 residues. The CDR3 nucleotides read TGTGCCAGCAGACAAAACTACGAGCAGTACTTC. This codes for CASRQNYEQYF.

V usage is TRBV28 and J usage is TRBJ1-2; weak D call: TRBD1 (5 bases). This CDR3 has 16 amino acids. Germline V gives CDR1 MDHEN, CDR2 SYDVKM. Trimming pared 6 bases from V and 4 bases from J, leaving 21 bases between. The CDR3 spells CASRDWTLELPYGYTF. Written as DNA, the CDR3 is TGTGCCAGCAGGGACTGGACACTGGAATTACCCTATGGCTACACCTTC.

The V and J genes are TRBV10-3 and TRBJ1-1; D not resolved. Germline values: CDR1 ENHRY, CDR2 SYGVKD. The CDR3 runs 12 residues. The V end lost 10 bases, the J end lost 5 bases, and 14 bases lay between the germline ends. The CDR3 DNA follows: TGTGCCAGCGAGGGAAGCGGGACTGAAGCTTTCTTT. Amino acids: CASEGSGTEAFF.

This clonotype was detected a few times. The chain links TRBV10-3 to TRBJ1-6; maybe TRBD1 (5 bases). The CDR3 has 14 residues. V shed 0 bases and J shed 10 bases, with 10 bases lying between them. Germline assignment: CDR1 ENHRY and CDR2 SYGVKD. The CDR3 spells CAISESPWGSPLHF. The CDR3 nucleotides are TGTGCCATCAGTGAGTCCCCATGGGGGTCACCCCTCCACTTT.

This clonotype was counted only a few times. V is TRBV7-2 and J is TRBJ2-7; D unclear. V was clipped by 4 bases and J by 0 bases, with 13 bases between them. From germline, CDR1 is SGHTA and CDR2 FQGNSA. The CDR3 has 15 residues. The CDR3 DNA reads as TGTGCCAGCAGCTCCCAAGACCATAGCTCCTACGAGCAGTACTTC. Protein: CASSSQDHSSYEQYF.

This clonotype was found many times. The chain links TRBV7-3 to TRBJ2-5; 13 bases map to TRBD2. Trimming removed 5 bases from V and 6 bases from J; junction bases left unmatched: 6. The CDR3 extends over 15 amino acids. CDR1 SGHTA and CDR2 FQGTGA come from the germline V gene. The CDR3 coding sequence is TGTGCCAGCAGCCCCGGGACTAGCGGGGAACAGACCCAGTACTTC. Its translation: CASSPGTSGEQTQYF.

CDR3 sequence (DNA): TGTGCCAGCCTCTTACGGAATGAGCAGTTCTTC. Protein product: CASLLRNEQFF. The chain carries TRBV2 and TRBJ2-1, with D unclear. The germline gives CDR1 SNHLY, CDR2 FYNNEI. Trimming cost V 8 bases and J 7 bases, with 9 bases left between them. The CDR3 spans 11 residues.

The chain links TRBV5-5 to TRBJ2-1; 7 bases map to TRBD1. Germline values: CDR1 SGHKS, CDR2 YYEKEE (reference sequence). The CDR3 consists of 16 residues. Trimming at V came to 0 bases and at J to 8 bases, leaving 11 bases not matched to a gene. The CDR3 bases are TGTGCCAGCAGCTTGGCCGGACAGGTCGTGGTCGATGAGCAGTTCTTC. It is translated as CASSLAGQVVVDEQFF.

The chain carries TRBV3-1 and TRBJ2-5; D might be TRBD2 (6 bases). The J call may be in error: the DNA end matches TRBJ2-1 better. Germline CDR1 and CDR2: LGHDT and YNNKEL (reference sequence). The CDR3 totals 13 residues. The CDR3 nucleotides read TGTGCCAGCAGCCAAGAGGCGGAGGGTGAGCAGTTCTTC. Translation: CASSQEAEGEQFF.

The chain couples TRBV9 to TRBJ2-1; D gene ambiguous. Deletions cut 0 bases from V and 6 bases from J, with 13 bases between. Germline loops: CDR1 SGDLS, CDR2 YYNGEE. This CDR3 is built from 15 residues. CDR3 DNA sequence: TGTGCCAGCAGCGTAGCCCCCCAGGATTTCAATGAGCAGTTCTTC. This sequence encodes CASSVAPQDFNEQFF.

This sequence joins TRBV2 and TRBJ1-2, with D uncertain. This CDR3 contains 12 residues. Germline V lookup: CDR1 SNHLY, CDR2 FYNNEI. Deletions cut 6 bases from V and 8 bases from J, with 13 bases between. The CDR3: CASSVTTGGYTF. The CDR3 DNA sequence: TGTGCCAGCAGCGTCACTACTGGGGGCTACACCTTC.

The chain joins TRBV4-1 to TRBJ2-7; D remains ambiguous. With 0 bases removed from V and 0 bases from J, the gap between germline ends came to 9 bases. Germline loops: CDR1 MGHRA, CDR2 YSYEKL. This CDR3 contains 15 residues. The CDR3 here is CASSQESYSSYEQYF. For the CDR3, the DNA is TGCGCCAGCAGCCAAGAATCCTATAGCTCCTACGAGCAGTACTTC.

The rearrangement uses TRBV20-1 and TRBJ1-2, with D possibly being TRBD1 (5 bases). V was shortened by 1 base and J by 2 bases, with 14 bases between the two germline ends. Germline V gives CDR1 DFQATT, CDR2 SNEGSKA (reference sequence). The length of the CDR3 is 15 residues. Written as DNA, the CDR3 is TGCAGTGCTAGAGTTACGATGGGACCAAACTATGGCTACACCTTC. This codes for CSARVTMGPNYGYTF.

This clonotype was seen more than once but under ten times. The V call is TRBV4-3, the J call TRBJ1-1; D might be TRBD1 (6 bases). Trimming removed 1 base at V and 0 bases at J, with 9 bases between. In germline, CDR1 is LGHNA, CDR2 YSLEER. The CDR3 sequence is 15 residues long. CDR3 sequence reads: CASSQGYRVNTEAFF. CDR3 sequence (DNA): TGCGCCAGCAGCCAAGGATACAGGGTGAACACTGAAGCTTTCTTT.

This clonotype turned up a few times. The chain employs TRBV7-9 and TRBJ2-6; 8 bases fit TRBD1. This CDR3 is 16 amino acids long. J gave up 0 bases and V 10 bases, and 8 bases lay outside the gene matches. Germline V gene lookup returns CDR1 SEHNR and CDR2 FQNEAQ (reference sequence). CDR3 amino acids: CATGTGSSSGANVLTF. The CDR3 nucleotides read TGTGCCACCGGGACAGGTTCAAGCTCTGGGGCCAACGTCCTGACTTTC.

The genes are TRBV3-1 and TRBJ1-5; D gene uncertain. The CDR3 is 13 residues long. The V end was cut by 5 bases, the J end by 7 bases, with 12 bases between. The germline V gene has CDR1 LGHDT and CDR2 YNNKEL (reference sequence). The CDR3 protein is CASSSRSGQPQHF. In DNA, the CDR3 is TGTGCCAGCAGCTCTCGATCAGGCCAGCCCCAGCATTTT.

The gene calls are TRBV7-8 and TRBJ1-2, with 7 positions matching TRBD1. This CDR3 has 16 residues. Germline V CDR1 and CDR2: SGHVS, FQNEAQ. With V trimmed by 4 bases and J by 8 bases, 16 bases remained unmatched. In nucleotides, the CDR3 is TGTGCCAGCAGCTCGACCGGGACAGCCCCCCTATGGGGCTACACCTTC. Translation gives CASSSTGTAPLWGYTF.

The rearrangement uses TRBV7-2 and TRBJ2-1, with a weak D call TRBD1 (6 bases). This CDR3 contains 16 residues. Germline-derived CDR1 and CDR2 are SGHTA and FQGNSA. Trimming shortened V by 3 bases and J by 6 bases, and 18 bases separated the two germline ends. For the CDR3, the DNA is TGTGCCAGCAGCTTGACCAGGGGTTTAACTCGCAATGAGCAGTTCTTC. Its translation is CASSLTRGLTRNEQFF.

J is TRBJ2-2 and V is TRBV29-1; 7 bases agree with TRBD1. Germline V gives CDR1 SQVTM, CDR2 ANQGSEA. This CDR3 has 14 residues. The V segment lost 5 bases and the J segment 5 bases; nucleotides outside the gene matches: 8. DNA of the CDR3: TGCAGCGTTAGGGGGCCCAGGAGTACCGGGGAGCTGTTTTTT. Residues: CSVRGPRSTGELFF.

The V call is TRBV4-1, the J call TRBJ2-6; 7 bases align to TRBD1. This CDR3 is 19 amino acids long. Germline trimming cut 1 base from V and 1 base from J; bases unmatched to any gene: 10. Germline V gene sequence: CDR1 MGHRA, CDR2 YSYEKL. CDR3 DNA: TGCGCCAGCAGCCAAGTAGGTGGAACAGGGGCATCTGGGGCCAACGTCCTGACTTTC. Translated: CASSQVGGTGASGANVLTF.

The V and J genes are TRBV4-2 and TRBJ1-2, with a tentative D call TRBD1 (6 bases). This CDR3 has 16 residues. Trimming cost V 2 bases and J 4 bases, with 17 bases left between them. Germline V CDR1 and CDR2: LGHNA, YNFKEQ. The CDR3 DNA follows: TGTGCCAGCAGCCAAACTTACTGGACAGCAGGCTATGGCTACACCTTC. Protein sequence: CASSQTYWTAGYGYTF.

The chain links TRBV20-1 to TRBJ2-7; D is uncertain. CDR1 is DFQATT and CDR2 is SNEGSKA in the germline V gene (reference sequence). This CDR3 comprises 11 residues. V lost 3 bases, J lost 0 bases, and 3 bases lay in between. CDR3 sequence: CSASYSYEQYF. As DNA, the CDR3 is TGCAGTGCTAGCTACTCCTACGAGCAGTACTTC.

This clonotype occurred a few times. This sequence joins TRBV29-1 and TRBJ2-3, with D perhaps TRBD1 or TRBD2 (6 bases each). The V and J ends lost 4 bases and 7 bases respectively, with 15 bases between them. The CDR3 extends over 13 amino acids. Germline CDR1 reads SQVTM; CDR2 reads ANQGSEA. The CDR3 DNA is TGCAGCGTTGGACCCGGGGGCCAATATACGCAGTATTTT. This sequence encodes CSVGPGGQYTQYF.

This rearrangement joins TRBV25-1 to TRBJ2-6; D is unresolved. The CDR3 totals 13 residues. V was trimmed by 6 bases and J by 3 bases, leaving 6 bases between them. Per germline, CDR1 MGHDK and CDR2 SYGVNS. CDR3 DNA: TGTGCCAGCAGCTCGTTTGGGGCCAACGTCCTGACTTTC. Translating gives CASSSFGANVLTF.

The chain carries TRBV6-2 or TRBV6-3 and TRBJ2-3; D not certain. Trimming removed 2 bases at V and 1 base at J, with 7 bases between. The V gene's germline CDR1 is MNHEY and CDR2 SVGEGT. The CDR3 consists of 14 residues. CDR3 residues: CASSYGVCTDTQYF. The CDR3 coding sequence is TGTGCCAGCAGTTACGGCGTGTGCACAGATACGCAGTATTTT.